A selection of T cell receptor beta chains follows, all from one sample in a study of identical twins. TCRdb reprocessed the 5' RACE reads via MiXCR and lists one record per CDR3 protein. Among hundreds of thousands of distinct CDR3 sequences listed, roughly 6% were seen once. Sequenced: naive T cells sorted from blood. Source of these receptors: a man in his late teens or twenties in good health. Each CDR3 is given with its conserved first and last residue. Each record gives: J gene, D gene, clone size, V gene, CDR3 DNA, CDR3 protein. D genes are given only for firm matches. The size entry is marked missing in some rows and otherwise reads once, few, many or a size class.

TRBJ2-1,.,many,TRBV12-3/TRBV12-4,TGTGCCAGCAGTCCGGGACCGAGACCCTACAATGAGCAGTTCTTC,CASSPGPRPYNEQFF
TRBJ1-5,.,many,TRBV24-1,TGTGCCACCAGTGATGGGGGCCCGCCCCAGCATTTT,CATSDGGPPQHF
TRBJ2-3,TRBD2,.,TRBV11-3,TGTGCCAGCAGCTCCCAACAGCTACTAGCGGGAGTGTTACCCAGCACAGATACGCAGTATTTT,CASSSQQLLAGVLPSTDTQYF
TRBJ1-4,TRBD1,many,TRBV2,TGTGCCAGCAGTGATCAGGGACAGGGGGCCGAAAAACTGTTTTTT,CASSDQGQGAEKLFF
TRBJ1-1,TRBD1,.,TRBV5-1,TGCGCCAGTCAGGGGGCCAGCTCTGAAGCTTTCTTT,CASQGASSEAFF
TRBJ2-5,.,many,TRBV7-8,TGTGCCAGCAGCCCAAGGGGCGCCAGGAAAGAGACCCAGTACTTC,CASSPRGARKETQYF
TRBJ2-5,.,many,TRBV10-1,TGCGCCAGCAGTGAGTCGATTGACCAAGAGACCCAGTACTTC,CASSESIDQETQYF
TRBJ2-5,TRBD1,few,TRBV5-1,TGCGCCAGCAGCAGGGACAGGGTCCGTTTTGGGACCCAGTACTTC,CASSRDRVRFGTQYF
TRBJ2-7,.,many,TRBV4-2,TGTGCCAGCAGCCAAGGGGAGCCTAGCTCCTACGAGCAGTACTTC,CASSQGEPSSYEQYF
TRBJ2-1,TRBD1,few,TRBV2,TGTGCCAGCATCATCGACAGGGTGTACAATGAGCAGTTCTTC,CASIIDRVYNEQFF
TRBJ2-2,.,few,TRBV14,TGTGCCAGCAGCCCAAGGATAGCGGCGAACGGGGAGCTGTTTTTT,CASSPRIAANGELFF
TRBJ2-1,TRBD1,few,TRBV5-1,TGCGCCAGCAGCGTGACAGGGGCAGGGAATGAGCAGTTCTTC,CASSVTGAGNEQFF
TRBJ2-1,TRBD2,few,TRBV28,TGTGCCAGCCGCCGGACAGGGACTAGCGGGAGGCGAGATGAGCAGTTCTTC,CASRRTGTSGRRDEQFF
TRBJ1-1,TRBD1,many,TRBV29-1,TGCAGCGTGGAAACAGGGGGCACTGAAGCTTTCTTT,CSVETGGTEAFF
TRBJ2-1,.,many,TRBV5-1,TGCGCCAGCAGCTGGGGCCAGCGGGCTCCCTACAATGAGCAGTTCTTC,CASSWGQRAPYNEQFF
TRBJ1-1,.,.,TRBV12-3/TRBV12-4,TGTGCCAGCAACCAAGGGGCAGTGAACACTGAAGCTTTCTTT,CASNQGAVNTEAFF
TRBJ2-2,.,.,TRBV5-1,TGCGCCAGCAGCTCCCAGGCCCTCGAAAACACCGGGGAGCTGTTTTTT,CASSSQALENTGELFF
TRBJ2-2,.,many,TRBV6-6,TGTGCCAGCGGAGCCGGGGAGCTGTTTTTT,CASGAGELFF
TRBJ2-1,TRBD2,many,TRBV20-1,TGCAGTGCTAGTGCTAGCGGGAGAAATGAGCAGTTCTTC,CSASASGRNEQFF
TRBJ2-1,.,many,TRBV28,TGTGCCAGCAGTTTTTCACGGGATGAGCAGTTCTTC,CASSFSRDEQFF
TRBJ2-7,.,.,TRBV28,TGTGCCACCCGGGGATCCCTCTACGAGCAGTACTTC,CATRGSLYEQYF
TRBJ1-5,.,few,TRBV7-9,TGTGCCAGCAGCTCGGGCCCGGGCAGCGGCAATCAGCCCCAGCATTTT,CASSSGPGSGNQPQHF
TRBJ2-1,TRBD2,many,TRBV7-9,TGTGCCAGCATCCCAGGACTAGCGGGGACCAATGAGCAGTTCTTC,CASIPGLAGTNEQFF
TRBJ1-1,TRBD1,few,TRBV6-5,TGTGCCAGCAGTTCTAGGGGGTCAGGACAGGGGGTAAAGGGGACTGAAGCTTTCTTT,CASSSRGSGQGVKGTEAFF
TRBJ2-3,TRBD2,many,TRBV4-1,TGCGCCAGCAGCTCGGCGGGAGGCACAGATACGCAGTATTTT,CASSSAGGTDTQYF
TRBJ2-7,TRBD2,many,TRBV28,TGTGCCAGCAGTTTAAGAGGTAGCGGGAGCTCCTACGAGCAGTACTTC,CASSLRGSGSSYEQYF
TRBJ2-3,TRBD2,many,TRBV6-1,TGTGCCACCGCGGGAGGCGTACGGGATACGCAGTATTTT,CATAGGVRDTQYF
TRBJ2-1,TRBD2,many,TRBV5-6,TGTGCCAGCAGCTCCGTCGTAGGAGCGGGAGGATCCTATGAGCAGTTCTTC,CASSSVVGAGGSYEQFF
TRBJ2-2,TRBD1,many,TRBV7-9,TGTGCCAGCAGCTCCGGACAGGGCAACCGGGAGCTGTTTTTT,CASSSGQGNRELFF
TRBJ2-2,TRBD1,many,TRBV6-5,TGTGCCAGCAGTTACGGGGGGACAGGCCGTCCCGGGGAGCTGTTTTTT,CASSYGGTGRPGELFF
TRBJ2-3,.,many,TRBV29-1,TGCAGCGTCGGGGGGCGGAGCGCAGATACGCAGTATTTT,CSVGGRSADTQYF
TRBJ1-1,TRBD1,.,TRBV7-2,TGTGCCAGCAGCACAAGGGACAGGGGGGGCACTGAAGCTTTCTTT,CASSTRDRGGTEAFF
TRBJ2-1,TRBD2,many,TRBV20-1,TGCAGTGCTAGAGATTCCCTAGCGGCTTACAATGAGCAGTTCTTC,CSARDSLAAYNEQFF
TRBJ2-7,.,many,TRBV27,TGTGCCAGCTCAAGGGGCCGCCAGGGGTACGAGCAGTACTTC,CASSRGRQGYEQYF
TRBJ2-5,.,many,TRBV12-3/TRBV12-4,TGTGCCAGCAGTTTGGAGTCCAGGCCAGGGGAGACCCAGTACTTC,CASSLESRPGETQYF
TRBJ1-5,.,.,TRBV12-3/TRBV12-4,TGTGCCAGCAACCTACGGGCCAATCAGCCCCAGCATTTT,CASNLRANQPQHF
TRBJ2-1,TRBD1,many,TRBV12-3/TRBV12-4,TGTGCCAGCAGTTTCCGGGACAGCCAAGGGGGCCCCTACAATGAGCAGTTCTTC,CASSFRDSQGGPYNEQFF
TRBJ1-4,TRBD1,.,TRBV19,TGTGCCAGTAGTGAAATAACGGGGACAGGCAATGAAAAACTGTTTTTT,CASSEITGTGNEKLFF
TRBJ2-1,TRBD2,many,TRBV10-2,TGCGCCAGCAGACCGGGACTACTCTACAATGAGCAGTTCTTC,CASRPGLLYNEQFF
TRBJ2-1,.,.,TRBV30,TGTGCCTGGAGTCTCCTAGCAGCCTATGAGCAGTTCTTC,CAWSLLAAYEQFF
TRBJ2-1,.,.,TRBV6-5,TGTGCCAGCAGGAGATTCCCCAATGAGCAGTTCTTC,CASRRFPNEQFF
TRBJ2-3,TRBD2,.,TRBV14,TGTGCCAGCAGCCACTTACGCGGGAGGAGGGATACGCAGTATTTT,CASSHLRGRRDTQYF
TRBJ2-7,.,many,TRBV20-1,TGCAGTGCTAGAGCCCAAAACGAGCAGTACTTC,CSARAQNEQYF
TRBJ2-1,TRBD1,many,TRBV7-9,TGTGCCAGCAGCCGCGTGGGACAGTACAATGAGCAGTTCTTC,CASSRVGQYNEQFF
TRBJ2-5,.,many,TRBV10-3,TGTGCCATCAGTGAGGGGGCCAAAGAGACCCAGTACTTC,CAISEGAKETQYF
TRBJ1-1,.,many,TRBV6-1,TGTGCCAGCAGTCCCGACTTAAAAGCTTTCTTT,CASSPDLKAFF
TRBJ2-1,.,many,TRBV28,TGTGCCAGCAGCCTCCCTGGTGAGCAGTTCTTC,CASSLPGEQFF
TRBJ2-3,TRBD2,few,TRBV28,TGTGCCAGCAACCTTAGGACTAGCGGGAGATGGACAGATACGCAGTATTTT,CASNLRTSGRWTDTQYF